This TCR beta chain was found in a study of blood T cell repertoires in COVID-19. Clones were sequenced by immunoSEQ multiplex PCR, and TCRdb holds only the in-frame ones, with some missing. The sample includes some 350,000 clones, more than 70% of them seen just once. Germline V CDR1 and CDR2: MDHEN, SYDVKM. V dropped 3 bases and J dropped 2 bases, with 11 bases sitting between them. This CDR3 comprises 14 residues. The chain is built from TRBV28 and TRBJ2-7, with D tentatively TRBD1 (5 bases). This receptor was taken from a woman in her 70s with COVID-19, enrolled during active disease. Specimen: peripheral blood. The CDR3 sequence: CASSLYRGPYEQYF. In nucleotides, the CDR3 is TGTGCCAGCAGTTTGTATAGGGGTCCCTACGAGCAGTACTTC.